The clone carrying this T cell receptor (beta chain) was counted between two and nine times. This record belongs to a study of regulatory T cells in long-lasting Graves disease. This CDR3 is 16 amino acids long. V lost 2 bases, J lost 6 bases, and 6 bases stayed unmatched. In germline, CDR1 is SGHTA, CDR2 FQGNSA. Sequencing libraries for TCR beta were prepared with iRepertoire HTBI primers and Arm-PCR of CDR3 regions. TCRdb independently ran MiXCR on the multiplex PCR reads; one entry per CDR3 protein. The repertoire includes about 540,000 distinct CDR3 sequences, about 14% of them detected once, and approximately 9.3% sits in the top ten. Time point: newly diagnosed GD, antithyroid drugs for less than 3 months. TCR sequences were obtained from RNA taken from PBMCs. In addition, the sample was reused for a study of T cells in Graves' hyperthyroidism and ophthalmopathy.

Here the sequenced sample was peripheral blood mononuclear cells (PBMCs), taken at new diagnosis, from a patient treated with antithyroid drugs. The chain links TRBV7-2 to TRBJ2-1; 11 bases line up with TRBD2. This TCR derives from a man aged 25 to 40 with Graves disease. The CDR3 DNA follows: TGTGCCAGCAGCTTACAAAAACTAGCGGGAGTCAATGAGCAGTTCTTC. It codes for CASSLQKLAGVNEQFF.